The 16 T cell receptor beta chains listed next were all sequenced from one sample in a study of blood T cell repertoires in COVID-19. Sequenced by immunoSEQ multiplex PCR; TCRdb stores in-frame clones only, minus some. This sample has approximately 53,000 clones, with around 82% found just once. Sequenced material: peripheral blood. These receptor sequences come from a woman aged 55-69 years with acute or convalescent COVID-19.

This clone was recorded only once. The chain employs TRBV12-5 and TRBJ1-1; 7 bases map to TRBD1. This CDR3 region has 13 residues. Germline CDR1 LGHNT, CDR2 FRNRAP. The J segment lost 5 bases and the V segment lost 4 bases, leaving 4 bases of the junction unmatched. The CDR3 DNA reads as TGTGCTAGTGGTTCTCCAGGGGGGACTGAAGCTTTCTTT. It encodes CASGSPGGTEAFF.

This clone appeared once. The CDR3 reads CASSQDPSGTGMLVNEQFF. CDR3 in DNA: TGTGCCAGCAGCCAAGACCCTTCCGGGACAGGGATGCTCGTCAATGAGCAGTTCTTC. This chain connects TRBV14 to TRBJ2-1; 9 nucleotides agree with TRBD1. Germline V lookup: CDR1 SGHDN, CDR2 FVKESK. The V segment lost 0 bases and the J segment 6 bases; nucleotides outside the gene matches: 15. This CDR3 region has 19 residues.

V is TRBV12-5 and J is TRBJ1-1; 9 bases map to TRBD1. CDR3 length equals 15 residues. The ends lost 5 bases at V and 5 bases at J; junction bases unmatched: 9. The V gene's germline CDR1 is LGHNT and CDR2 FRNRAP. The CDR3 DNA follows: TGTGCTAGTGGTACCAACAGGGGGCGCGGGACTGAAGCTTTCTTT. Translated: CASGTNRGRGTEAFF. Full variable domain (remainder filled in from reference TRBV12-5 and TRBJ1-1): DARVTQTPRHKVTEMGQEVTMRCQPILGHNTVFWYRQTMMQGLELLAYFRNRAPLDDSGMPKDRFSAEMPDATLATLKIQPSEPRDSAVYFCASGTNRGRGTEAFFGQGTRLTVV.

The rearrangement links TRBV19 to TRBJ2-7; 10 bases line up with TRBD2. The CDR3 loop spans 17 amino acids. Germline values: CDR1 LNHDA, CDR2 SQIVND (reference sequence). The V gene end was trimmed by 1 base and the J gene end by 6 bases; junction bases not matched to a gene: 12. The CDR3 bases are TGTGCCAGTAGTATAGGGGCTAGCGGGAGTATCGCAGTCGAGCAGTACTTC. The encoded protein is CASSIGASGSIAVEQYF.

The gene calls are TRBV5-1 and TRBJ2-5; 8 nucleotides agree with TRBD1. Germline V gene lookup returns CDR1 SGHRS and CDR2 YFSETQ. V shed 2 bases, J shed 2 bases, and the junction held 2 bases outside the gene matches. The CDR3 covers 14 residues. The CDR3 nucleotides read TGCGCCAGCAGCTTAACAGGGGGACAAGAGACCCAGTACTTC. This sequence encodes CASSLTGGQETQYF. The full variable domain, completed using reference TRBV5-1 and TRBJ2-5, is KAGVTQTPRYLIKTRGQQVTLSCSPISGHRSVSWYQQTPGQGLQFLFEYFSETQRNKGNFPGRFSGRQFSNSRSEMNVSTLELGDSALYLCASSLTGGQETQYFGPGTRLLVL.

The chain carries TRBV6-5 and TRBJ1-2, with D unclear. The CDR3 totals 16 residues. Germline CDR1 is MNHEY and CDR2 is SVGAGI. V lost 2 bases to trimming and J lost 3 bases, with 16 bases between them. The CDR3 DNA sequence: TGTGCCAGCAGTTACGCACCCGGAGCTACTCACTATGGCTACACCTTC. This encodes CASSYAPGATHYGYTF.

This rearrangement joins TRBV6-4 to TRBJ2-2; D not resolved. The V and J ends lost 0 bases and 2 bases respectively, with 4 bases between them. Germline V gene data show CDR1 as MRHNA and CDR2 as SNTAGT. CDR3 size: 14 residues. The CDR3, as DNA: TGTGCCAGCAGTGACTCGACTAACACCGGGGAGCTGTTTTTT. Translating it yields CASSDSTNTGELFF.

The chain couples TRBV12-3 or TRBV12-4 to TRBJ1-4; D is uncertain. The CDR3 is made up of 12 amino acids. V lost 6 bases, J lost 8 bases, and 10 bases lay in between. The CDR3 sequence is CASSPRWEKLFF. CDR3 coding DNA: TGTGCCAGCAGCCCTAGATGGGAAAAACTGTTTTTT.

This clone was picked up a small number of times. This chain uses TRBV4-1 with TRBJ1-6, with D possibly matching TRBD1 (5 bases). CDR1 is MGHRA, CDR2 YSYEKL, per germline. The V end lost 4 bases, the J end lost 7 bases, and 17 bases lay between the germline ends. The CDR3 loop spans 16 amino acids. The CDR3, as DNA: TGCGCCAGCAGCCCCACCCTAGCAGGGAGGAATTCACCCCTCCACTTT. As protein: CASSPTLAGRNSPLHF.

V and J are TRBV13 and TRBJ2-7; 8 bases agree with TRBD1. Trimming took 2 bases from V and 6 from J; bases not matched to a gene: 9. This CDR3 is built from 15 residues. Germline V gives CDR1 PRHDT, CDR2 FYEKMQ (reference sequence). CDR3 sequence (DNA): TGTGCCAGCAGCTTAATACAGGGGGAAGGTTCCGAGCAGTACTTC. Its translation is CASSLIQGEGSEQYF.

Only a few counts were recorded for this clone. The rearrangement uses TRBV25-1 and TRBJ1-5, with a possible D match to TRBD1 (6 bases). CDR3 length: 15 residues. The germline CDR1 and CDR2 sequences are MGHDK and SYGVNS. Trimming cost V 4 bases and J 4 bases, with 14 bases left between them. The CDR3 is CASSGDGQPNQPQHF. The CDR3 DNA reads TGTGCCAGCAGTGGGGACGGACAGCCAAATCAGCCCCAGCATTTT.

The V gene is TRBV5-5, the J gene TRBJ1-5; D call uncertain. Deletions cut 1 base from V and 0 bases from J, with 5 bases between. There are 14 residues in the CDR3. Germline assignment: CDR1 SGHKS and CDR2 YYEKEE (reference sequence). CDR3 nucleotides: TGTGCCAGCAGCTTGCTATATAGCAATCAGCCCCAGCATTTT. Translating gives CASSLLYSNQPQHF.

This clone appeared a single time. This chain links TRBV12-3 or TRBV12-4 with TRBJ1-4; no firm D call. Trimming removed 1 base at V and 8 bases at J, with 5 bases between. CDR3 size: 12 residues. The chain's CDR3 is CASSLGVEKLFF. The DNA for the CDR3 is TGTGCCAGCAGTTTAGGAGTGGAAAAACTGTTTTTT.

The genes are TRBV21-1 and TRBJ2-1; whether TRBD2, the table's D call, matches the DNA was not checked. TRBV21-1 is annotated as a pseudogene. This CDR3 has 15 amino acids. The CDR3 region is CASENPGLRSGEQFF. In nucleotides, the CDR3 is TGTGCCAGCGAAAATCCGGGACTAAGGTCAGGTGAGCAGTTCTTC.

This clone has just a few counts. This chain links TRBV4-1 with TRBJ2-5; tentatively, D is TRBD2 (6 bases). The germline V and J ends were trimmed by 1 base and 0 bases, with 27 bases remaining between them. The CDR3 runs to 21 residues. The germline V gene has CDR1 MGHRA and CDR2 YSYEKL. The CDR3 here is CASSQVLGRGFPRGNQETQYF. The CDR3 DNA reads TGCGCCAGCAGCCAAGTTTTGGGGCGGGGCTTCCCCCGGGGGAACCAAGAGACCCAGTACTTC.

V usage is TRBV9 and J usage is TRBJ1-2, with D tentatively TRBD1 (5 bases). Germline-derived CDR1 and CDR2 are SGDLS and YYNGEE. Trimming stripped 0 bases from V and 2 bases from J, with 14 bases between. The CDR3 extends over 16 amino acids. CDR3 bases: TGTGCCAGCAGCGTAGATCCCTCGGGGGACAACTATGGCTACACCTTC. This codes for CASSVDPSGDNYGYTF.